Reported below is one TCR beta chain. CDR3 of TCR beta was amplified from genomic DNA via a two-round multiplex PCR. Used in first-round PCR were primers specific to each TRBV and TRBJ gene. A single record per CDR3 protein comes from TCRdb applying MiXCR to the multiplex PCR reads. The sample includes over 50,000 distinct CDR3 sequences, less than 45% of them seen just once. The data originate from a study of prognosis after radiotherapy for stage I lung cancer. Study-level information: From April 2018 through January 2019, patients with stage I non-small cell lung cancer were enrolled. Stereotactic body radiotherapy was given without concurrent therapy in all patients.

This CDR3 comprises 19 residues. Per germline, CDR1 LGHDT and CDR2 YNNKEL (reference sequence). Trimming cost V 0 bases and J 7 bases; bases outside gene matches: 14. The sample here was PBMCs, taken before or after stereotactic body radiation therapy (not recorded which). The chain carries TRBV3-1 and TRBJ2-2, with 10 nucleotides matching TRBD2. This receptor was identified in a donor over 45 with non-small cell lung cancer. The CDR3 coding sequence is TGTGCCAGCAGCCAAGATCGTCGGGCTAGCGGGAGATTAGGCGGGGAGCTGTTTTTT. Translation: CASSQDRRASGRLGGELFF.